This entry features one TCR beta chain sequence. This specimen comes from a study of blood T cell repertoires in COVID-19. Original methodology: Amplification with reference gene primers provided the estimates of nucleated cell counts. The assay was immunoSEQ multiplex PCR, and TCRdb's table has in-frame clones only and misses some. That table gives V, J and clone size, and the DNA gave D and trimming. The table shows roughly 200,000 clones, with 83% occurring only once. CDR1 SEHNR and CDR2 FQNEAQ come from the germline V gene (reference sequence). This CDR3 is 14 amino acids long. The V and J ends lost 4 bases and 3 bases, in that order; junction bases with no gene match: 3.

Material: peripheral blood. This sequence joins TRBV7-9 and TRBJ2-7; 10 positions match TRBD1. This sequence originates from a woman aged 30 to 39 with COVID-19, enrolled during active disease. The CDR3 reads CASSSGQGFYEQYF. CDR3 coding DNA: TGTGCCAGCAGCTCGGGACAGGGGTTCTACGAGCAGTACTTC.